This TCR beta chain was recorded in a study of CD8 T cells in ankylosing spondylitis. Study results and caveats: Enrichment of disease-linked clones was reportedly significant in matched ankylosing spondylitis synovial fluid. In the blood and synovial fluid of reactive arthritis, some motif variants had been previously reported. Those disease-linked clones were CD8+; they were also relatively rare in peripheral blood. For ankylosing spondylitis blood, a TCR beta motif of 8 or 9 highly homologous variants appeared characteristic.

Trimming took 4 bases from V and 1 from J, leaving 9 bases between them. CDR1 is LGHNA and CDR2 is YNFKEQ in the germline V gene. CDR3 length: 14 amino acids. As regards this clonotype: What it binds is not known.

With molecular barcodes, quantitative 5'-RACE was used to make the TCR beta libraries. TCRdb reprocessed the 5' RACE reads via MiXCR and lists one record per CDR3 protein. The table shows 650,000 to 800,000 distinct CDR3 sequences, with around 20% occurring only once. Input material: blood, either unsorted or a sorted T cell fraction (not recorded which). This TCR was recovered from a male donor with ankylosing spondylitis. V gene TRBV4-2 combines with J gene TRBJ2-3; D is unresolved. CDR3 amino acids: CASSPLVGTDTQYF. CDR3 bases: TGTGCCAGCAGCCCCCTTGTTGGCACAGATACGCAGTATTTT.